The 20 T cell receptor beta chains in this list originate from one sample, sequenced in a study of cytomegalovirus exposure and HLA in healthy donors. The PCR was carried out with 60 Vbeta primers and 13 Jbeta primers. Using immunoSEQ multiplex PCR, the repertoire was profiled, and TCRdb retains in-frame clones only, with some absent. The sample yields about 140,000 clones, about 80% seen once. Sequencing was performed on PBMCs. The source is a male donor in good health and CMV-seropositive.

This rearrangement joins TRBV13 to TRBJ2-5; D unclear. CDR1 is PRHDT, CDR2 FYEKMQ, per germline (reference sequence). The germline V and J ends were trimmed by 5 bases and 1 base, with 8 bases remaining between them. This CDR3 has 13 amino acids. CDR3 sequence reads: CASSPPSQETQYF. The CDR3, as DNA: TGTGCCAGCAGCCCCCCCTCCCAAGAGACCCAGTACTTC.

This sequence joins TRBV5-4 and TRBJ2-7; TRBD1 matches at 7 bases. The germline V gene encodes CDR1 SGHNT and CDR2 YYREEE (reference sequence). V lost 3 bases, J lost 2 bases, and 5 bases stayed unmatched. The CDR3 has 14 amino acids. The CDR3 is CASSWKGAPYEQYF. CDR3 nucleotides: TGTGCCAGCAGCTGGAAGGGGGCACCCTACGAGCAGTACTTC.

The CDR3 here is CASSERGTSADEQYF. The CDR3 DNA is TGTGCCAGCAGTGAAAGAGGGACTAGTGCAGACGAGCAGTACTTC. This rearrangement joins TRBV2 to TRBJ2-7; 8 bases align to TRBD2. Looked up from germline, CDR1 is SNHLY and CDR2 is FYNNEI. The CDR3 totals 15 residues. With V trimmed by 2 bases and J by 5 bases, 8 bases remained unmatched.

The chain joins TRBV30 to TRBJ2-2; the match to TRBD1 covers 7 bases. The J segment lost 7 bases and the V segment lost 3 bases, leaving 8 bases of the junction unmatched. The germline gives CDR1 GTSNPN, CDR2 SVGIG (reference sequence). The CDR3 loop spans 14 amino acids. The CDR3 DNA sequence: TGTGCCTGGAGGAACAGGGGCCTAATCGGGGAGCTGTTTTTT. It translates to CAWRNRGLIGELFF. Full variable domain (missing parts from reference TRBV30 and TRBJ2-2): SQTIHQWPATLVQPVGSPLSLECTVEGTSNPNLYWYRQAAGRGLQLLFYSVGIGQISSEVPQNLSASRPQDRQFILSSKKLLLSDSGFYLCAWRNRGLIGELFFGEGSRLTVL.

The rearrangement joins TRBV5-1 to TRBJ2-2, with TRBD1 matching over 11 bases. J was trimmed by 0 bases and V by 3 bases; bases with no gene match: 7. The CDR3 contains 18 residues. CDR1 and CDR2 (germline): SGHRS, YFSETQ. The CDR3 is CASSWRDRGNANTGELFF. The CDR3 DNA reads TGCGCCAGCAGCTGGAGGGACAGGGGGAACGCGAACACCGGGGAGCTGTTTTTT.

The V and J genes are TRBV11-2 and TRBJ2-5; no firm D call. Germline CDR1 reads SGHAT; CDR2 reads FQNNGV. The CDR3 has 12 amino acids. With 10 bases removed from V and 3 bases from J, the gap between germline ends came to 12 bases. The CDR3 region has the DNA TGTGCCACCTCGAGGTCGGAAGAGACCCAGTACTTC. It yields the protein CATSRSEETQYF. Combining the CDR3 with reference TRBV11-2 and TRBJ2-5 gives the whole variable domain EAGVAQSPRYKIIEKRQSVAFWCNPISGHATLYWYQQILGQGPKLLIQFQNNGVVDDSQLPKDRFSAERLKGVDSTLKIQPAKLEDSAVYLCATSRSEETQYFGPGTRLLVL.

The CDR3 region is CASSTGVSYEQYF. CDR3 sequence (DNA): TGTGCCAGCAGTACGGGTGTTTCCTACGAGCAGTACTTC. This chain uses TRBV27 with TRBJ2-7; D is ambiguous. CDR1 is MNHEY and CDR2 is SMNVEV in the germline V gene (reference sequence). Deletions cut 5 bases from V and 1 base from J, with 9 bases between. This CDR3 is built from 13 residues.

The chain uses TRBV7-9 and TRBJ1-2; 12 nucleotides align to TRBD1. Per germline, CDR1 SEHNR and CDR2 FQNEAQ (reference sequence). V lost 6 bases to trimming and J lost 7 bases; unmatched junction nucleotides: 9. CDR3 length equals 15 residues. The DNA of the CDR3 is TGTGCCAGCAGGGGGTCGGGACAGGGGGCAGGTGGCTACACCTTC. Residues: CASRGSGQGAGGYTF.

The chain carries TRBV19 and TRBJ2-7, with D possibly being TRBD2 (5 bases). Germline V CDR1 and CDR2: LNHDA, SQIVND (reference sequence). The V and J ends lost 3 bases and 6 bases respectively, with 15 bases between them. The CDR3 is 14 amino acids. CDR3 DNA sequence: TGTGCCAGTAGTATGGTCAGAGGGTTCGCCGAGCAGTACTTC. As protein: CASSMVRGFAEQYF.

V usage is TRBV30 and J usage is TRBJ2-7; 8 bases map to TRBD1. Germline V gene sequence: CDR1 GTSNPN, CDR2 SVGIG (reference sequence). V trimming: 4 bases; J trimming: 4 bases; junction bases outside the gene matches: 21. The CDR3 sequence is 18 residues long. Written as DNA, the CDR3 is TGTGCCTGGACTAGTGGTCGTGGCAGCTCAGGGGGCAGGTACGAGCAGTACTTC. Translation gives CAWTSGRGSSGGRYEQYF.

The gene calls are TRBV12-5 and TRBJ1-2, with 7 positions matching TRBD1. Looked up from germline, CDR1 is LGHNT and CDR2 is FRNRAP. With 0 bases clipped from V and 6 bases from J, the junction kept 7 bases outside the gene matches. The CDR3 runs to 15 residues. CDR3 DNA: TGTGCTAGTGGTTTGGTACAGGCAGGGGGGAATGGCTACACCTTC. Amino acid sequence: CASGLVQAGGNGYTF.

V and J are TRBV27 and TRBJ1-2, with 8 bases that match TRBD1. The J segment lost 4 bases and the V segment lost 6 bases, leaving 7 bases of the junction unmatched. The CDR3 loop spans 14 amino acids. Germline CDR1 reads MNHEY; CDR2 reads SMNVEV (reference sequence). In DNA, the CDR3 is TGTGCCAGCAGCCCAGGGGGCGGGAGCTATGGCTACACCTTC. Residues: CASSPGGGSYGYTF.

This clone came up once. The chain carries TRBV9 and TRBJ2-7; no definite D call. Trimming removed 0 bases at V and 3 bases at J, with 13 bases between. CDR1 SGDLS and CDR2 YYNGEE come from the germline V gene. The CDR3 loop spans 15 amino acids. This CDR3 reads CASSVAVADNYEQYF. CDR3 coding DNA: TGTGCCAGCAGCGTAGCGGTCGCCGACAACTACGAGCAGTACTTC.

V gene TRBV15 combines with J gene TRBJ2-6, with 7 bases lining up with TRBD2. From germline, CDR1 is LNHNV and CDR2 YYDKDF (reference sequence). With V trimmed by 1 base and J by 3 bases, 6 bases remained unmatched. This CDR3 contains 17 residues. DNA for the CDR3: TGTGCCACCAGCAGAGGGGCTTGGGGGGGTGGGGCCAACGTCCTGACTTTC. Amino acids: CATSRGAWGGGANVLTF.

The rearrangement joins TRBV7-6 to TRBJ2-7; unclear D gene. This CDR3 is 15 amino acids long. Trimming removed 1 base from V and 6 bases from J, with 16 bases in between. Germline CDR1 is SGHVS and CDR2 is FNYEAQ. In nucleotides, the CDR3 is TGTGCCAGCAGCTTAGAATTGGCTCGGGTCGCCGAGCAGTACTTC. Protein sequence: CASSLELARVAEQYF. The whole variable domain, filled in from reference TRBV7-6 and TRBJ2-7, reads GAGVSQSPRYKVTKRGQDVALRCDPISGHVSLYWYRQALGQGPEFLTYFNYEAQQDKSGLPNDRFSAERPEGSISTLTIQRTEQRDSAMYRCASSLELARVAEQYFGPGTRLTVT.

This CDR3 is CASSYSGTSRYNEQFF. The CDR3 bases are TGTGCCAGCAGTTACTCGGGGACTAGTCGCTACAATGAGCAGTTCTTC. V is TRBV6-5 and J is TRBJ2-1, with 8 bases fitting TRBD2. Germline CDR1 is MNHEY and CDR2 is SVGAGI. Losses at the gene ends were 0 bases for V and 3 bases for J; bases not matched to a gene: 4. The CDR3 loop spans 16 amino acids.

This clone is a singleton in its sample. The V call is TRBV10-3, the J call TRBJ1-4; 7 bases are a match to TRBD1. Germline CDR1 ENHRY, CDR2 SYGVKD. The CDR3 loop spans 15 amino acids. With 10 bases clipped from V and 5 bases from J, the junction kept 13 bases outside the gene matches. CDR3 nucleotide sequence: TGTGCCACCAGATCCTCGACAGGGAACAATGAAAAACTGTTTTTT. Translating it yields CATRSSTGNNEKLFF.

This rearrangement joins TRBV28 to TRBJ1-4; D gene unclear. This CDR3 region has 15 residues. The V gene's germline CDR1 is MDHEN and CDR2 SYDVKM. The V gene lost 5 bases and the J gene lost 7 bases, with 17 bases spanning the gap. CDR3 nucleotides: TGTGCCAGCAGTCTCCCAAGACCAGGTGGTGAAAAACTGTTTTTT. As protein: CASSLPRPGGEKLFF.

J is TRBJ2-1 and V is TRBV5-1; D is undetermined. CDR1 is SGHRS, CDR2 YFSETQ, per germline. Trimming left V 1 base short and J 0 bases short, with 5 bases between. This CDR3 region has 14 residues. The CDR3 region is CASSLISSYNEQFF. The CDR3 DNA reads TGCGCCAGCAGCTTGATTAGCTCCTACAATGAGCAGTTCTTC.

This chain joins TRBV28 and TRBJ1-2, with D unclear. Deletions cut 2 bases from V and 5 bases from J, with 6 bases between. The V gene's germline CDR1 is MDHEN and CDR2 SYDVKM. The CDR3 totals 12 residues. The chain's CDR3 is CASSLVSYGYTF. For the CDR3, the DNA is TGTGCCAGCAGTTTAGTGAGTTATGGCTACACCTTC.